The entry below describes one T cell receptor beta chain. The antigen is unknown. At the DNA level, this CDR3 is encoded by other sequences in the same sample as well. This entry comes from a study of CD8+ T cells in alopecia areata. Whole-study findings and limits: Among the cells sequenced in scalp samples are also the resident alphabeta T cells of normal skin. Mice showed clearer TCR sharing than patients did, a gap that was possibly HLA-related.

Indicated treatment: oral pan-JAK inhibitor, 5-10 mg twice daily. RNA was extracted and reverse transcribed into cDNA as the sequencing template. Assay used: immunoSEQ multiplex PCR; TCRdb lists only in-frame clones, some missing. Of 90,000 to 100,000 clones listed, roughly three fifths were seen once; the top ten hold around 16%. The sequence derives from a human donor with alopecia areata. The material sequenced was CD8+ T cells sorted from blood, taken at week 4, from a patient treated with tofacitinib.

The CDR3 spells CASSVGPNTEAFF. The DNA of the CDR3 is TGTGCCAGCAGCGTAGGACCGAACACTGAAGCTTTCTTT. This chain uses TRBV9 with TRBJ1-1, with unresolved D. V was trimmed by 0 bases and J by 1 base, leaving 4 bases between them. The CDR3 loop spans 13 amino acids. Looked up from germline, CDR1 is SGDLS and CDR2 is YYNGEE.